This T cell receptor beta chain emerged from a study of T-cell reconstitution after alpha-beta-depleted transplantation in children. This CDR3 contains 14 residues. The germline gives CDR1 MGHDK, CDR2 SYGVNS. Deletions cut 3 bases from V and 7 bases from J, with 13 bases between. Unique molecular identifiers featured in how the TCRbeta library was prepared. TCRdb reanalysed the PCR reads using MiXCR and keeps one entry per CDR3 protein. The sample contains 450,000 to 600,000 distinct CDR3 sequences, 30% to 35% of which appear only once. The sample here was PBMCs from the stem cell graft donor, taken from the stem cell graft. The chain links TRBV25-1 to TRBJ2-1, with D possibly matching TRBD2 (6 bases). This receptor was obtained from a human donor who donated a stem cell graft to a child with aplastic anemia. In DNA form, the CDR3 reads TGTGCCAGCAGTGAGCCGGGAGTGATAAATGAGCAGTTCTTC. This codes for CASSEPGVINEQFF.